This TCR beta chain came from a study of blood T cell repertoires in COVID-19. Profiled with immunoSEQ multiplex PCR; TCRdb holds only in-frame clones, not every one. The data contain under 85,000 clones, around four fifths of them singletons. V gave up 2 bases and J gave up 1 base, with 11 bases separating them. This CDR3 is built from 15 residues. Germline V lookup: CDR1 SGDLS, CDR2 YYNGEE. The chain links TRBV9 to TRBJ2-3; tentatively, D is TRBD2 (6 bases). The sequence came from a man older than 75 with active or convalescent COVID-19. Specimen: peripheral blood. The CDR3 DNA reads TGTGCCAGCAGCGTCAGCGGGTCAGGCACAGATACGCAGTATTTT. Protein product: CASSVSGSGTDTQYF.